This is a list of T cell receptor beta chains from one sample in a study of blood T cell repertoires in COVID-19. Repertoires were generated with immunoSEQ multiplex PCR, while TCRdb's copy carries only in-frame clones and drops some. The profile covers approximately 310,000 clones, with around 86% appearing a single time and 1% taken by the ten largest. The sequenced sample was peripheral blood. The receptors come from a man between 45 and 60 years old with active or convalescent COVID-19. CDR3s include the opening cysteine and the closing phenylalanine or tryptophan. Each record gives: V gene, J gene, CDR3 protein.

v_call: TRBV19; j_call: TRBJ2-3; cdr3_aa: CASSLPSSDTQYF
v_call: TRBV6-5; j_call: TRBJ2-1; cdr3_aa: CASSQTIYPYNEQFF
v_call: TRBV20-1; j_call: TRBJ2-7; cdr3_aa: CSASLDRDVTYEQYF
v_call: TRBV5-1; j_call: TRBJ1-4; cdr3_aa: CASATGSNEKLFF
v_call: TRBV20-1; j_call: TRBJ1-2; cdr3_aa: CSASQGYGYTF
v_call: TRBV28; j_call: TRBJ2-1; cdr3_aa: CASIPLGGFGNEQFF
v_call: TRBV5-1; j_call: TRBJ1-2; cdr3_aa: CASSLADYGYTF
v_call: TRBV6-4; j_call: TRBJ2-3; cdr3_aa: CASRNRGTDTQYF
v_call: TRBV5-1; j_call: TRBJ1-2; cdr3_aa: CASSLDRAGYTF
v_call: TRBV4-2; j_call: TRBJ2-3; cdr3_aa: CASSQEGLAVSADTQYF
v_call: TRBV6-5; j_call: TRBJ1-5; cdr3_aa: CASRSRRDQPQHF
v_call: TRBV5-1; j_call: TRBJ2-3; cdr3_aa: CASRSQGSDTQYF
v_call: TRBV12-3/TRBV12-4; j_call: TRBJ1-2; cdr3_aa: CASSPSGYGYTF
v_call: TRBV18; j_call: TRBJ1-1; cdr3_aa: CASSPAAVSGGTEAFF
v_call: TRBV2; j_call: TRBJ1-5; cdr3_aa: CASNLIDRNQPQHF
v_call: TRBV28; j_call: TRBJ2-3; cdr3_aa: CASSLVEYTDTQYF
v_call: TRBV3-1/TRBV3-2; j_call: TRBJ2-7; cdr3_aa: CASSQGSRVGYEQYF
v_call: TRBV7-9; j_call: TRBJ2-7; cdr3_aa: CASSSQQDSYEQYF
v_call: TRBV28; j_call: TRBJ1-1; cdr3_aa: CASVDSVIAFF
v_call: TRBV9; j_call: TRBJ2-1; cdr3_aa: CASSTDKSAGNSYNEQFF
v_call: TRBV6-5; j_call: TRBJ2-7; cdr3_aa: CASSYVQGLSYEQYF
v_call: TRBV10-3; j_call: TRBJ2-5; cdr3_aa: CAISDREGRQETQYF
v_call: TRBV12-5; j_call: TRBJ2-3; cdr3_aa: CASGLSTGADTQYF
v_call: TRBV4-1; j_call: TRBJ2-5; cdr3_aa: CASSQGDRGQETQYF
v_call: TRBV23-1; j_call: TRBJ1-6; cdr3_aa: CASRRTGIPQPIGDSPLHF
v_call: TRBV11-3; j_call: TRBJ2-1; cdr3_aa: CASSTGLAYNEQFF
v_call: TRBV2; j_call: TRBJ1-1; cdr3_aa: CASMIDLNTEAFF
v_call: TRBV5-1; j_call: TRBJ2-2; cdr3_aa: CASSTTMGAQTNTGELFF
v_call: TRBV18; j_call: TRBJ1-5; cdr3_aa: CASSPPSGTGYQPQHF
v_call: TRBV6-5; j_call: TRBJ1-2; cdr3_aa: CASSWGRANYGYTF
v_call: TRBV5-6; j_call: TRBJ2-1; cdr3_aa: CASSLGTSGYSSYNEQFF
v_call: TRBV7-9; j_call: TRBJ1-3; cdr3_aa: CASSFLYSGNTIYF
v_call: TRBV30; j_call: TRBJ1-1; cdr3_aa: CAWTLLEGNTEAFF
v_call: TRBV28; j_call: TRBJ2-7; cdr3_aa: CASSSGTGGDYEQYF
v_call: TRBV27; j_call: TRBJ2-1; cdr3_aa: CASSLAGAYNEQFF
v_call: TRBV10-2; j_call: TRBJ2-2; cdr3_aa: CASRPGLAGGSGELFF
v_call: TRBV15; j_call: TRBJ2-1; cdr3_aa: CATSRDLLTPYNEQFF
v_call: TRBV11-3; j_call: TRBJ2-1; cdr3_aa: CASSLEGQFSEQFF
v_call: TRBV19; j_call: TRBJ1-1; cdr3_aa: CASSIRSAEQGWAFF
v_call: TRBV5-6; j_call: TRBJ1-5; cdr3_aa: CASSEGQGGEPQHF